These 7 T cell receptor beta chains were all obtained from the same sample, sequenced in a study of T cell repertoires in cytomegalovirus infection. From the reads, TCRdb called clonotypes with MiXCR, one entry per CDR3 protein. The sample has hundreds of thousands of distinct CDR3 sequences; 35% are singletons. Material: PBMCs. The receptors originated from a human donor in good health (CMV status not recorded). Some clones in this sample may be carry-over from other donors' samples.

In this sample, this clonotype turned up many times. This chain uses TRBV7-2 with TRBJ2-1, with 13 bases identical to TRBD2. The CDR3 runs to 15 residues. The V gene end was trimmed by 1 base and the J gene end by 8 bases; junction bases not matched to a gene: 2. Germline V gives CDR1 SGHTA, CDR2 FQGNSA. In DNA form, the CDR3 reads TGTGCCAGCAGCTTAGAACTAGCGGGAGGGTATGAGCAGTTCTTC. Its translation is CASSLELAGGYEQFF.

The rearrangement links TRBV28 to TRBJ1-1; D possibly corresponds to TRBD1 (5 bases). Germline V CDR1 and CDR2: MDHEN, SYDVKM. Between the trimmed V and J ends, which lost 6 bases and 5 bases, there was a span of 13 bases. The CDR3 has 13 residues. The CDR3 DNA reads TGTGCCAGCAGGGGGGGAACACGGACTGAAGCTTTCTTT. The encoded protein is CASRGGTRTEAFF.

This clonotype was observed a few times. This chain connects TRBV5-4 to TRBJ1-1, with 8 bases identical to TRBD1. The CDR3 loop spans 14 amino acids. V was clipped by 2 bases and J by 7 bases; unmatched bases: 7. Germline V lookup: CDR1 SGHNT, CDR2 YYREEE (reference sequence). This CDR3 reads CASSFRTGKDEAFF. The DNA for the CDR3 is TGTGCCAGCAGCTTCAGGACAGGGAAGGATGAAGCTTTCTTT.

The chain employs TRBV7-9 and TRBJ2-1; 8 bases match TRBD1. V was pared by 5 bases and J by 9 bases, with 9 bases of the junction left unmatched. This CDR3 has 14 residues. CDR1 and CDR2 from the germline V gene are SEHNR and FQNEAQ (reference sequence). Written as DNA, the CDR3 is TGTGCCAGCAGCCAGGACAGGGACTCGAGTGAGCAGTTCTTC. Its translation is CASSQDRDSSEQFF.

The chain employs TRBV5-5 and TRBJ2-3, with 10 positions matching TRBD2. J gave up 3 bases and V 4 bases, and 8 bases lay outside the gene matches. Germline V CDR1 and CDR2: SGHKS, YYEKEE (reference sequence). The CDR3 has 16 amino acids. In DNA form, the CDR3 reads TGTGCCAGCAGCATTCCACTAGCGGGGTTGACAGATACGCAGTATTTT. Translating gives CASSIPLAGLTDTQYF.

A remark on this clonotype: The junction does not match germline at one end; this may be a read error. V and J are TRBV28 and TRBJ1-4, with TRBD1 as a possible D gene (5 bases). There are 14 residues in the CDR3. The germline V gene encodes CDR1 MDHEN and CDR2 SYDVKM. CDR3 amino acids: CANSLTGPNEKLFF. The CDR3 DNA is TGTGCCAACAGTCTAACGGGGCCTAATGAAAAACTGTTTTTT.

This clonotype was observed a handful of times. V is TRBV28 and J is TRBJ2-5; possibly TRBD2 for D (5 bases). CDR3 length: 13 amino acids. Germline assignment: CDR1 MDHEN and CDR2 SYDVKM. V was trimmed by 3 bases and J by 7 bases, leaving 12 bases between them. CDR3 amino acids: CASSFRGMGTQYF. Written as DNA, the CDR3 is TGTGCCAGCAGTTTTCGGGGTATGGGGACCCAGTACTTC.